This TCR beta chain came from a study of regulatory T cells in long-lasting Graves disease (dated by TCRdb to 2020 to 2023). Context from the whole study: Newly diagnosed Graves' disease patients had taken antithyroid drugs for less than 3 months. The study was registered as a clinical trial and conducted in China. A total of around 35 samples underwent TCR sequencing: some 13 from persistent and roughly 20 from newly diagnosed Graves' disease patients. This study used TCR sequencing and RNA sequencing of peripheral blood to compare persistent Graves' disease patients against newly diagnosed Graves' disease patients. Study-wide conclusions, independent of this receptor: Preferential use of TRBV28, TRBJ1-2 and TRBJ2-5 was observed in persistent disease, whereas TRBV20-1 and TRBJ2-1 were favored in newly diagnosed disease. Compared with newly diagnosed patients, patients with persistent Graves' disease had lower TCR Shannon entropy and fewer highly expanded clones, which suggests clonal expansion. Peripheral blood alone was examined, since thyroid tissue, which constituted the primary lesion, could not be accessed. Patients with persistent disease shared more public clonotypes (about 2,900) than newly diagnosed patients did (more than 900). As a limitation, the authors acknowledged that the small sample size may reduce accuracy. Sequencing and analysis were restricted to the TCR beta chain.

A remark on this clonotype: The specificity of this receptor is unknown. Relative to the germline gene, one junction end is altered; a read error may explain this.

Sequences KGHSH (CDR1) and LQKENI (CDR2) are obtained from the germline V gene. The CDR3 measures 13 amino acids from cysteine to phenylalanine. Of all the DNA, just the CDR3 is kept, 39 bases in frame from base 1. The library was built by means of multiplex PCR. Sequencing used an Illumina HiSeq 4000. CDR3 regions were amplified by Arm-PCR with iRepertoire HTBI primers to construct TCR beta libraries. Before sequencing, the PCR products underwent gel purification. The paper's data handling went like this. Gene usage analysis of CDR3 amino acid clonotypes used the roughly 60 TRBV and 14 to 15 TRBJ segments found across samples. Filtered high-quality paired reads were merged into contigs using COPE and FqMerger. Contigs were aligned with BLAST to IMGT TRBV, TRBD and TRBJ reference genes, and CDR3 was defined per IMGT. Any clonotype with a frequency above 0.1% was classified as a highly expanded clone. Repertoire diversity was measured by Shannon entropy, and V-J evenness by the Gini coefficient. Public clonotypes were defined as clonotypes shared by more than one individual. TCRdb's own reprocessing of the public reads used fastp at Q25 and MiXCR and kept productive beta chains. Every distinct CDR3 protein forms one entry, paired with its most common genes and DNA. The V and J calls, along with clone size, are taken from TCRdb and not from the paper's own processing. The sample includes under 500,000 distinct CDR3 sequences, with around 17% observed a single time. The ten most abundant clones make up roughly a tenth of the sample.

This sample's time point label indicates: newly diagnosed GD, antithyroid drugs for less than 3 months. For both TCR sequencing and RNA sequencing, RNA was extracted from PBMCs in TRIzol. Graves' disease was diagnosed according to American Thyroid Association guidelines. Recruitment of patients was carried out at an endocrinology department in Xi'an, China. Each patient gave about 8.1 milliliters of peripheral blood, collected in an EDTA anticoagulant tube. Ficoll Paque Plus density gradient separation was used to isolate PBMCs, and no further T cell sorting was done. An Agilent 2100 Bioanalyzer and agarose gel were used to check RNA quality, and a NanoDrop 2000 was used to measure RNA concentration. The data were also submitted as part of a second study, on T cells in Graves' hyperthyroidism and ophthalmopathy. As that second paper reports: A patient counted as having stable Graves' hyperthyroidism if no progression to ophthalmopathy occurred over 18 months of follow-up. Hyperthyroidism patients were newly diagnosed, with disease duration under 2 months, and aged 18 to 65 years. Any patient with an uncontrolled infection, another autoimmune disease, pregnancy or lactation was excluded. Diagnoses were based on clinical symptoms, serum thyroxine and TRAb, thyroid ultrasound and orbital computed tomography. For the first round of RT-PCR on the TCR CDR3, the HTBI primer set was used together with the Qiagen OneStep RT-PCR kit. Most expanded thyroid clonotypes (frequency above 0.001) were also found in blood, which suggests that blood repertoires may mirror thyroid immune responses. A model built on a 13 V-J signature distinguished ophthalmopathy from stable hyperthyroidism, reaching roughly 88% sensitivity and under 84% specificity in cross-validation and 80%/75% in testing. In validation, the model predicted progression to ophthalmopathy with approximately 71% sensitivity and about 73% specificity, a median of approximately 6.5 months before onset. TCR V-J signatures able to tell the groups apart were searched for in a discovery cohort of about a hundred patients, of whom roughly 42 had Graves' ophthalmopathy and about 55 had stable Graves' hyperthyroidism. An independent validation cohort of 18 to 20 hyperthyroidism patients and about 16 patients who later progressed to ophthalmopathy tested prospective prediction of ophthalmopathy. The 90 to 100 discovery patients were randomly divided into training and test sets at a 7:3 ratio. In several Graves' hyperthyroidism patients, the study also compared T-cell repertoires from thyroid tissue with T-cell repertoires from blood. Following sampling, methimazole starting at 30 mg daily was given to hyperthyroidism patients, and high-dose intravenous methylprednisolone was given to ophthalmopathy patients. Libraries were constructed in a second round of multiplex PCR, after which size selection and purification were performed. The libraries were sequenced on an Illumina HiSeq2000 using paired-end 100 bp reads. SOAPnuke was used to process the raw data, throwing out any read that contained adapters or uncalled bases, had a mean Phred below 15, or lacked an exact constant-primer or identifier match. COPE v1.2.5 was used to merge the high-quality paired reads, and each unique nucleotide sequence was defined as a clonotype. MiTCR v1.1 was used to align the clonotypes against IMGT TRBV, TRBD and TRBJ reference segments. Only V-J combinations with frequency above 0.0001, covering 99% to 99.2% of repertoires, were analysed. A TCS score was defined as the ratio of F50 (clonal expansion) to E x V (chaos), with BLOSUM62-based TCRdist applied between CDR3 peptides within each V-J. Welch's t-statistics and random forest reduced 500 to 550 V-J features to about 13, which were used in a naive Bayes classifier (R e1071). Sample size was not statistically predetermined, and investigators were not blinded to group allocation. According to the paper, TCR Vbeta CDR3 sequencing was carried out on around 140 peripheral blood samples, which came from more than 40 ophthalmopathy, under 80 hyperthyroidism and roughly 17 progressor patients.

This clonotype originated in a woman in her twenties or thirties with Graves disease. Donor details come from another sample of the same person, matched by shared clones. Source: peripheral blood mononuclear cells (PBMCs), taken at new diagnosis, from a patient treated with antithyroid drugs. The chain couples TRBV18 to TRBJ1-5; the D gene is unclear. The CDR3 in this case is CASSPPNDQPPHF. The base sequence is TGTGCCAGCTCACCACCGAACGATCAGCCCCCGCATTTT. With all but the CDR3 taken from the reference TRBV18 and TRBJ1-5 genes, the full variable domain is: NAGVMQNPRHLVRRRGQEARLRCSPMKGHSHVYWYRQLPEEGLKFMVYLQKENIIDESGMPKERFSAEFPKEGPSILRIQQVVRGDSAAYFCASSPPNDQPPHFGDGTRLSIL.